The TCR beta chain under discussion was sequenced for a study of OX40 agonist ivuxolimab in advanced cancers. Sequencing was performed with immunoSEQ multiplex PCR; in TCRdb, only in-frame clones are kept and a portion is missing. The sample has tens of thousands of clones; more than 75% are singletons. V was clipped by 0 bases and J by 5 bases, with 18 bases between them. This CDR3 is 16 amino acids long. Germline-derived CDR1 and CDR2 are SGDLS and YYNGEE. The chain has TRBV9 and TRBJ2-7; D ambiguous. This specimen was CD4+ or CD8+ T cells sorted from blood, taken in a trial of the OX40 agonist ivuxolimab. The sequence was collected from an adult with an advanced solid tumor such as melanoma, head and neck, liver or kidney cancer. For the CDR3, the DNA is TGTGCCAGCAGCGTAGCCTTGACGGGCAACCCCCACGAGCAGTACTTC. Amino acids: CASSVALTGNPHEQYF.